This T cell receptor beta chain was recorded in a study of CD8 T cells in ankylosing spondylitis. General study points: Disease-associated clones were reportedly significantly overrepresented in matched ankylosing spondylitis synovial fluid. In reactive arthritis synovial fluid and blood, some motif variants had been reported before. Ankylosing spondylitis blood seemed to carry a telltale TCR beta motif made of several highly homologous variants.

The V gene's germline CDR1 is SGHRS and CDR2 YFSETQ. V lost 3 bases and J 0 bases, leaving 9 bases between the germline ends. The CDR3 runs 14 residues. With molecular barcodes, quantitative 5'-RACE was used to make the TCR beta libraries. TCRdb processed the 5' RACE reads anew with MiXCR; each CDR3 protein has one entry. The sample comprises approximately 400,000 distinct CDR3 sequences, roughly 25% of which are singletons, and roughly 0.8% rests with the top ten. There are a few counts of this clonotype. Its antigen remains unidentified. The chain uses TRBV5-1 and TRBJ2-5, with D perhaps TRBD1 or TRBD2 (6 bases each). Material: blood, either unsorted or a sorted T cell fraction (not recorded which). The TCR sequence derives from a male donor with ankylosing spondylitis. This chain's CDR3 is CASSWGDNQETQYF. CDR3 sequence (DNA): TGCGCCAGCAGCTGGGGGGACAACCAAGAGACCCAGTACTTC.